This entry lists 21 T cell receptor beta chains sequenced from one sample in a study of tumor-infiltrating lymphocytes in primary liver carcinoma. The investigators made TCR beta cDNA from 500 ng total RNA, using a constant-region primer. It was through three nested multiplex PCR rounds of slightly modified ARM-PCR that TCR beta libraries arose. The first two PCR rounds used TRBV1-TRBV30 forward primers with a C-beta reverse primer, nine to ten cycles each. TCRdb ran MiXCR on the multiplex PCR reads and lists one entry per CDR3 protein. The sample holds 190,000 or so distinct CDR3 sequences, 65% seen once. Researchers drew blood RNA from unsorted whole blood and extracted germline DNA as well. Sequencing was done on a sample of peripheral blood. These receptors were obtained from a woman aged 55-70 years with primary liver carcinoma and hepatitis B virus infection.

This chain links TRBV5-1 with TRBJ2-3; D ambiguous. The end of the DNA aligns better with TRBJ1-5, so the J call may be wrong. CDR3 length equals 15 residues. From germline, CDR1 is SGHRS and CDR2 YFSETQ. The CDR3 nucleotides read TGCGCCAGCAGCTCATCTAGCGCAACCACAGATACGCAGCATTTT. Translated: CASSSSSATTDTQHF.

Worth noting for this clonotype: Mismatch with germline at one junction end may stem from a read error. The V call is TRBV29-1, the J call TRBJ2-2; TRBD2 aligns across 11 bases. This CDR3 is 17 amino acids long. Germline V gives CDR1 SQVTM, CDR2 ANQGSEA. DNA for the CDR3: TGCGGCGTTGGGGCAGATGGTAGCGGGAGGGATCACTGGGAGCTGTCTTTT. Its translation is CGVGADGSGRDHWELSF.

In this sample, this clonotype turned up once. Because the CDR3 is missing its conserved closing phenylalanine or tryptophan, this is likely a read error. The V gene is TRBV5-1, the J gene TRBJ2-7; D remains unclear. Germline V gene sequence: CDR1 SGHRS, CDR2 YFSETQ. V lost 0 bases to trimming and J lost 5 bases, with 9 bases between them. This CDR3 is 13 amino acids long. The CDR3 loop reads CASSLGPRNEQYI. In nucleotides, the CDR3 is TGCGCCAGCAGCTTGGGACCAAGGAACGAGCAGTACATC.

The table lists this clonotype with many counts. The rearrangement links TRBV29-1 to TRBJ1-4, with a possible D match to TRBD1 (6 bases). V lost 0 bases, J lost 6 bases, and 11 bases lay in between. Per the germline V gene, CDR1 is SQVTM and CDR2 is ANQGSEA. The CDR3 sequence is 14 residues long. The CDR3 DNA reads as TGCAGCGTTGAAGAAGGAGGGGGAGATGAAAAACTGTTTTTT. This encodes CSVEEGGGDEKLFF.

On this clonotype: A much larger clone lies one base from this, so it may be a read error. The chain links TRBV6-1 to TRBJ2-1; TRBD2 agrees at 12 bases. The CDR3 length is 13 residues. Germline V gene lookup returns CDR1 MNHNS and CDR2 SASEGT. V was pared by 7 bases and J by 9 bases, with 4 bases of the junction left unmatched. CDR3 region: CASITSGRREQFF. The CDR3 coding sequence is TGTGCCAGCATTACTAGCGGGAGGCGTGAGCAGTTCTTC.

V is TRBV7-9 and J is TRBJ1-4; TRBD1 might be the D (5 bases). Germline values: CDR1 SEHNR, CDR2 FQNEAQ (reference sequence). Trimming stripped 6 bases from V and 8 bases from J, with 19 bases between. This CDR3 comprises 15 residues. CDR3 sequence reads: CASSSSGQDREKLFF. The CDR3 DNA reads TGTGCCAGCAGTTCAAGTGGACAAGACCGGGAAAAACTGTTTTTT.

As regards this clonotype: The CDR3 does not end in the conserved phenylalanine or tryptophan, so this is likely a read error. The rearrangement uses TRBV6-5 and TRBJ1-2; 7 bases line up with TRBD1. The CDR3 runs to 13 residues. Germline lookup yields CDR1 MNHEY and CDR2 SVGAGI. The CDR3 reads CASNYDRVPPYTL. The CDR3 DNA reads as TGTGCCAGCAATTACGACAGGGTTCCTCCCTACACCTTA.

Worth noting for this clonotype: One base away lies a much larger clone, so this may be a sequencing read error. In this CDR3 the conserved last residue, phenylalanine or tryptophan, is missing, so a read error is likely. This chain joins TRBV5-5 and TRBJ1-1; D gene ambiguous. Germline V gene data show CDR1 as SGHKS and CDR2 as YYEKEE (reference sequence). Trimming took off 4 bases at V and 7 bases at J, with 11 bases between the two ends. The CDR3 consists of 12 residues. DNA for the CDR3: TGTGCCAGCAGCCCCGGACGGATTGAAGCTTTCATT. Translating gives CASSPGRIEAFI.

For this clonotype: A much larger clone lies one base from this, so it may be a read error. CDR3 loop: CASSSVTNRFADTQYF. Here the CDR3 DNA reads TGTGCCAGCAGCAGCGTGACTAACCGCTTCGCAGATACGCAGTATTTT. V and J are TRBV11-2 and TRBJ2-3; perhaps TRBD2 as D (5 bases). The CDR3 spans 16 residues. Germline V gives CDR1 SGHAT, CDR2 FQNNGV. The V and J ends lost 5 bases and 4 bases respectively, with 19 bases between them. The full variable domain, with the rest looked up from reference TRBV11-2 and TRBJ2-3, is EAGVAQSPRYKIIEKRQSVAFWCNPISGHATLYWYQQILGQGPKLLIQFQNNGVVDDSQLPKDRFSAERLKGVDSTLKIQPAKLEDSAVYLCASSSVTNRFADTQYFGPGTRLTVL.

The CDR3 loop is CASSYRVQRNQPQHF. CDR3 DNA: TGTGCCAGCAGTTACCGCGTACAGCGCAATCAGCCCCAGCATTTT. The chain carries TRBV6-2 or TRBV6-3 and TRBJ1-5; D is ambiguous. Germline V lookup: CDR1 MNHEY, CDR2 SVGEGT. This CDR3 has 15 residues. V lost 2 bases, J lost 2 bases, and 10 bases lay in between.

The sample holds a few counts of this clonotype. Relative to the germline gene, one junction end is altered; a read error may explain this. The J gene is TRBJ1-5, the V gene TRBV4-1; D ambiguous. This CDR3 spans 15 amino acids. CDR1 MGHRA and CDR2 YSYEKL come from the germline V gene. CDR3: CAGSPGRSGNQPQHF. CDR3 in DNA: TGCGCCGGCAGTCCAGGACGTAGTGGCAATCAGCCCCAGCATTTT.

The chain employs TRBV30 and TRBJ1-1, with TRBD1 as a possible D gene (5 bases). The CDR3 length is 13 residues. V was trimmed by 7 bases and J by 8 bases, leaving 20 bases between them. CDR1 and CDR2 from the germline V gene are GTSNPN and SVGIG (reference sequence). CDR3 region: CASSQGYEGEAFF. The CDR3 coding sequence is TGTGCCTCCTCCCAGGGATACGAGGGAGAAGCTTTCTTT.

This clonotype was detected only a few times. The chain recombines TRBV18 with TRBJ2-5, with 9 bases matching TRBD1. This CDR3 region has 14 residues. V was clipped by 8 bases and J by 4 bases; unmatched bases: 8. The V gene's germline CDR1 is KGHSH and CDR2 LQKENI. As DNA, the CDR3 is TGTGCCAGCCTAAACAGGGGGCGCGGAGAGACCCAGTACTTC. It translates to CASLNRGRGETQYF.

The V and J genes are TRBV7-9 and TRBJ2-1; maybe TRBD2 (5 bases). Trimming took off 10 bases at V and 5 bases at J, with 18 bases between the two ends. CDR3 length equals 14 residues. CDR1 and CDR2 from the germline V gene are SEHNR and FQNEAQ (reference sequence). The CDR3 sequence: CANTKLGVHNEQFF. The CDR3 DNA sequence: TGTGCCAACACCAAACTAGGTGTGCACAATGAGCAGTTCTTC.

This clonotype showed up many times. The rearrangement uses TRBV4-1 and TRBJ2-3; the D is unclear. This CDR3 is 12 amino acids long. Trimming removed 1 base at V and 6 bases at J, with 5 bases between. Germline lookup yields CDR1 MGHRA and CDR2 YSYEKL. The CDR3 DNA is TGCGCCAGCAGCCAAGGCCCTGATACGCAGTATTTT. Amino acids: CASSQGPDTQYF.

To note about this clonotype: This clone may be a read error of a much larger clone one base away. The chain uses TRBV4-1 and TRBJ2-3; D ambiguous. This CDR3 contains 14 residues. Germline CDR1 and CDR2: MGHRA and YSYEKL. The CDR3 spells CAGSQFRPADTQYF. The CDR3 nucleotides are TGCGCCGGCAGCCAATTCAGACCCGCAGATACGCAGTATTTT.

This clonotype is labeled as medium-sized. This chain links TRBV11-2 with TRBJ2-3; 10 positions match TRBD2. The trim removed 1 base at V and 0 bases at J, leaving 4 bases unmatched. The CDR3 covers 17 residues. In germline, CDR1 is SGHAT, CDR2 FQNNGV. DNA of the CDR3: TGTGCCAGCAGCTTAGTGGGACTAGCGACTAGCACAGATACGCAGTATTTT. This codes for CASSLVGLATSTDTQYF.

There are many counts of this clonotype. This rearrangement joins TRBV4-1 to TRBJ2-7; weak D call: TRBD2 (5 bases). CDR3 length equals 15 residues. From germline, CDR1 is MGHRA and CDR2 YSYEKL. Trimming took off 1 base at V and 6 bases at J, with 16 bases between the two ends. The chain's CDR3 is CASSQVTEGVSEQYF. The DNA for the CDR3 is TGCGCCAGCAGCCAAGTAACAGAGGGAGTATCCGAGCAGTACTTC.

Points on this clonotype: The junction and the germline gene differ at one end; a read error may be behind it. The CDR3 DNA is TGCGCCAGCAGCCAAGAGGGGGTAAGCTCCTACGAGCTGTACTTC. Translation gives CASSQEGVSSYELYF. The J gene is TRBJ2-7, the V gene TRBV4-1; D may match TRBD1 or TRBD2 (5 bases each). Germline CDR1 reads MGHRA; CDR2 reads YSYEKL. CDR3 size: 15 residues.

Of note for this clonotype: Germline and junction disagree at one end, which may indicate a read error. This rearrangement joins TRBV4-2 to TRBJ2-1; 9 nucleotides agree with TRBD2. This CDR3 has 16 residues. Per germline, CDR1 LGHNA and CDR2 YNFKEQ. In DNA, the CDR3 is TGTGCCAGCAGCTCGAGGGAAAGCGGGAGGAAAAATGAGCGGTTCTTC. Translated: CASSSRESGRKNERFF.

The V and J genes are TRBV29-1 and TRBJ2-1; 11 nucleotides align to TRBD2. Trimming at V came to 8 bases and at J to 6 bases, leaving 9 bases not matched to a gene. CDR3 length: 14 amino acids. CDR1 and CDR2 from the germline V gene are SQVTM and ANQGSEA. CDR3 in amino acids: CSYCGTSGGNEQFF. The CDR3 DNA sequence: TGCAGCTATTGTGGCACTAGCGGGGGCAATGAGCAGTTCTTC.